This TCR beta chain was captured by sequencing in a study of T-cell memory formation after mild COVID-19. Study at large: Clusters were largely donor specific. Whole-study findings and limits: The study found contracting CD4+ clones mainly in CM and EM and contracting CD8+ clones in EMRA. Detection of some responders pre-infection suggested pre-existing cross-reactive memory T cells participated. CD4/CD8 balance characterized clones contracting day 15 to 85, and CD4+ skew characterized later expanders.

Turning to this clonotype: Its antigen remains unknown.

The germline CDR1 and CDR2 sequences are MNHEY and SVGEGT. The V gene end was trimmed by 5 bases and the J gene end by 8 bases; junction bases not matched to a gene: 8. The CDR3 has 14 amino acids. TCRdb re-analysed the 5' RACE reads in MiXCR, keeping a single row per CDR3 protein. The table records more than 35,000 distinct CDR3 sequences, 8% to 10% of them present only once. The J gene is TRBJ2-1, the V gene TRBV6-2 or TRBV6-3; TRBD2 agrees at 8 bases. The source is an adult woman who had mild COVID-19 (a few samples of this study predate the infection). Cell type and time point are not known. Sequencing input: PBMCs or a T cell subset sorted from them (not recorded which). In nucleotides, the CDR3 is TGTGCCAGCAGTAAGGGACTAGGTGGGGATGAGCAGTTCTTC. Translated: CASSKGLGGDEQFF.